Shown below are 25 T cell receptor beta chains from a single sample sequenced in a study of T cells after yellow fever vaccination. TCRdb recomputed calls from the 5' RACE reads with MiXCR, one row per CDR3 protein. This sample carries about 430,000 distinct CDR3 sequences, around a sixth of them seen once, and the ten largest clones take over 15%. Material: PBMCs, obtained before the yellow fever booster vaccination. These receptors all come from a man aged 18-30 years who received the YFV17D yellow fever vaccine.

This clonotype appeared a few times. The gene calls are TRBV6-5 and TRBJ1-6; D is unclear. The CDR3 is made up of 13 amino acids. Germline lookup yields CDR1 MNHEY and CDR2 SVGAGI. Trimming cost V 7 bases and J 10 bases, with 14 bases left between them. The CDR3 loop reads CASTTFGESPLHF. Here the CDR3 DNA reads TGTGCCAGCACCACCTTCGGGGAATCACCCCTCCACTTT.

The sample holds a few counts of this clonotype. CDR3 loop: CSVQGRETQYF. CDR3 nucleotide sequence: TGCAGCGTTCAGGGTCGGGAGACCCAGTACTTC. The J gene is TRBJ2-5, the V gene TRBV29-1; possibly TRBD1 for D (5 bases). The V gene lost 5 bases and the J gene lost 5 bases, with 9 bases spanning the gap. The CDR3 covers 11 residues. Germline loops: CDR1 SQVTM, CDR2 ANQGSEA.

This sequence joins TRBV7-8 and TRBJ2-6, with no clear D. V dropped 8 bases and J dropped 3 bases, with 11 bases sitting between them. This CDR3 has 14 amino acids. The germline V gene encodes CDR1 SGHVS and CDR2 FQNEAQ. The CDR3 DNA follows: TGTGCCAGCGGATTGTTTAATGGGGCCAACGTCCTGACTTTC. Protein: CASGLFNGANVLTF.

The V and J genes are TRBV15 and TRBJ1-5; D gene ambiguous. The CDR3 totals 15 residues. The V and J ends lost 3 bases and 5 bases respectively, with 14 bases between them. Germline CDR1 reads LNHNV; CDR2 reads YYDKDF (reference sequence). The CDR3 reads CATSRPQNRDQPQHF. The CDR3 nucleotides read TGTGCCACCAGCAGGCCCCAAAATCGAGATCAGCCCCAGCATTTT. Drawing the rest from reference TRBV15 and TRBJ1-5, the complete variable domain is DAMVIQNPRYQVTQFGKPVTLSCSQTLNHNVMYWYQQKSSQAPKLLFHYYDKDFNNEADTPDNFQSRRPNTSFCFLDIRSPGLGDTAMYLCATSRPQNRDQPQHFGDGTRLSIL.

This clonotype was seen only a few times. The gene calls are TRBV18 and TRBJ2-1; tentatively, D is TRBD2 (7 bases). V was clipped by 2 bases and J by 0 bases, with 14 bases between them. In germline, CDR1 is KGHSH, CDR2 LQKENI. This CDR3 spans 17 amino acids. The CDR3 region has the DNA TGTGCCAGCTCACCAAGTCGGGGGGCGAGCTCCTACAATGAGCAGTTCTTC. The encoded protein is CASSPSRGASSYNEQFF.

This chain joins TRBV11-2 and TRBJ2-5, with D perhaps assigned TRBD1 or TRBD2 (5 bases each). The V gene's germline CDR1 is SGHAT and CDR2 FQNNGV. Trimming removed 2 bases at V and 1 base at J, with 14 bases between. The length of the CDR3 is 16 residues. This CDR3 reads CASSLYRLGVQETQYF. CDR3 bases: TGTGCCAGCAGCTTATACCGCCTGGGGGTCCAAGAGACCCAGTACTTC.

The V call is TRBV7-9, the J call TRBJ2-7, with D perhaps TRBD2 (6 bases). Per the germline V gene, CDR1 is SEHNR and CDR2 is FQNEAQ (reference sequence). Trimming pared 5 bases from V and 1 base from J, leaving 21 bases between. This CDR3 has 17 amino acids. The CDR3 sequence: CASSPRTAAGRSYEQYV. CDR3 nucleotide sequence: TGTGCCAGCAGCCCCCGGACGGCCGCCGGGAGATCCTACGAGCAGTACGTC.

The chain combines TRBV4-1 with TRBJ1-2; D might be TRBD1 (6 bases). V lost 1 base and J 7 bases, leaving 25 bases between the germline ends. Germline assignment: CDR1 MGHRA and CDR2 YSYEKL. The CDR3 contains 18 residues. DNA for the CDR3: TGCGCCAGCAGCCAAGTCCCTCTCCTCAGGGGCCACGCCGGTGGCTACACCTTC. Its protein is CASSQVPLLRGHAGGYTF.

This clonotype occurred a few times. The V and J genes are TRBV10-1 and TRBJ1-1; 10 bases are a match to TRBD1. The CDR3 extends over 12 amino acids. Germline CDR1 reads WNHNN; CDR2 reads SYGVQD (reference sequence). V lost 8 bases and J lost 3; bases outside the gene matches: 0. DNA for the CDR3: TGCGCCAGCGGACAGGGGGACACTGAAGCTTTCTTT. Translated, it gives CASGQGDTEAFF.

The genes are TRBV5-5 and TRBJ2-2; D gene ambiguous. Germline V lookup: CDR1 SGHKS, CDR2 YYEKEE (reference sequence). This CDR3 spans 16 amino acids. Between the trimmed V and J ends, which lost 0 bases and 7 bases, there was a span of 16 bases. The CDR3 DNA reads as TGTGCCAGCAGCTTGGTTTCGTCCGGGTATAGCGGGGAGCTGTTTTTT. Translation: CASSLVSSGYSGELFF.

The chain joins TRBV6-6 to TRBJ2-5; 14 positions agree with TRBD2. This CDR3 contains 17 residues. Germline V gene sequence: CDR1 MNHNY, CDR2 SVGAGI (reference sequence). After removal of 5 bases from V and 5 bases from J, the junction contained 10 bases not matched to a gene. CDR3 region: CASSRTGTSGGPETQYF. Here the CDR3 DNA reads TGTGCCAGCAGTCGTACCGGGACTAGCGGGGGACCGGAGACCCAGTACTTC.

Only one count was recorded for this clonotype. J is TRBJ2-5 and V is TRBV20-1, with 9 bases that match TRBD2. This CDR3 is built from 14 residues. Germline CDR1 is DFQATT and CDR2 is SNEGSKA (reference sequence). V gave up 5 bases and J gave up 3 bases; unmatched junction bases: 7. The CDR3 sequence is CSAHTGTSKETQYF. The DNA of the CDR3 is TGCAGTGCTCATACCGGGACTAGCAAAGAGACCCAGTACTTC.

This chain joins TRBV7-2 and TRBJ1-1; the D is unclear. This CDR3 is 13 amino acids long. V was pared by 2 bases and J by 10 bases, with 14 bases between. CDR1 is SGHTA and CDR2 is FQGNSA in the germline V gene. CDR3 DNA sequence: TGTGCCAGCAGCTTAAGCCCCACGGAGGGAGCTTTCTTT. Translating gives CASSLSPTEGAFF.

The gene calls are TRBV6-5 and TRBJ2-5; no firm D call. CDR3 length: 14 amino acids. The V end lost 4 bases, the J end lost 4 bases, and 13 bases lay between the germline ends. CDR1 and CDR2 from the germline V gene are MNHEY and SVGAGI. Here the CDR3 reads CASSFSRTAETQYF. DNA of the CDR3: TGTGCCAGCAGTTTCTCCAGGACGGCAGAGACCCAGTACTTC.

V usage is TRBV9 and J usage is TRBJ2-3; the match to TRBD2 covers 8 bases. V trimming: 0 bases; J trimming: 1 base; junction bases outside the gene matches: 1. Germline V CDR1 and CDR2: SGDLS, YYNGEE. There are 15 residues in the CDR3. The CDR3 region has the DNA TGTGCCAGCAGCGTAGCTAGCGGGCGCACAGATACGCAGTATTTT. This codes for CASSVASGRTDTQYF.

Many counts were recorded for this clonotype. The chain carries TRBV4-2 and TRBJ2-5, with 7 bases identical to TRBD2. The CDR3 loop spans 17 amino acids. Trimming removed 1 base from V and 1 base from J; junction bases left unmatched: 9. In germline, CDR1 is LGHNA, CDR2 YNFKEQ. CDR3 loop: CASSQVGIAGSQETQYF. CDR3 in DNA: TGTGCCAGCAGCCAAGTAGGAATAGCGGGTTCCCAAGAGACCCAGTACTTC.

This clonotype has just a few counts. The chain employs TRBV4-1 and TRBJ2-7, with D perhaps TRBD1 or TRBD2 (5 bases each). Germline values: CDR1 MGHRA, CDR2 YSYEKL. The V end lost 11 bases, the J end lost 2 bases, and 19 bases lay between the germline ends. This CDR3 has 14 amino acids. CDR3: CADEGRPVTYEQYV. CDR3 bases: TGCGCCGACGAGGGGCGGCCTGTAACCTACGAGCAGTACGTC.

This clonotype was counted at least ten times. The chain uses TRBV10-3 and TRBJ2-3; D unresolved. Looked up from germline, CDR1 is ENHRY and CDR2 is SYGVKD. The CDR3 is made up of 13 amino acids. The V end was cut by 5 bases, the J end by 3 bases, with 9 bases between. CDR3 protein: CAISQQTTDTQYF. The CDR3 nucleotides are TGTGCCATCAGTCAGCAGACAACAGATACGCAGTATTTT.

This rearrangement joins TRBV7-9 to TRBJ1-2; TRBD1 agrees at 7 bases. With V trimmed by 0 bases and J by 6 bases, 10 bases remained unmatched. CDR3 size: 16 residues. Per the germline V gene, CDR1 is SEHNR and CDR2 is FQNEAQ (reference sequence). This chain's CDR3 is CASSLAPKQGPDGYTF. The CDR3 DNA reads TGTGCCAGCAGCTTAGCCCCTAAACAGGGGCCGGATGGCTACACCTTC.

V and J are TRBV6-6 and TRBJ2-1; tentatively, D is TRBD1 (5 bases). Germline assignment: CDR1 MNHNY and CDR2 SVGAGI (reference sequence). V was shortened by 0 bases and J by 15 bases, with 15 bases between the two germline ends. The CDR3 covers 13 residues. The CDR3 nucleotides read TGTGCCAGCAGTTACTCGAAGGTCGTAGGGGCGTTCTTC. It is translated as CASSYSKVVGAFF.

The sample holds a few counts of this clonotype. The chain joins TRBV7-9 to TRBJ1-1, with no clear D. The CDR3 length is 11 residues. Between the trimmed V and J ends, which lost 9 bases and 10 bases, there was a span of 15 bases. The germline V gene has CDR1 SEHNR and CDR2 FQNEAQ (reference sequence). CDR3 sequence reads: CASSIGQLAFF. Written as DNA, the CDR3 is TGTGCCAGTAGTATAGGGCAATTAGCTTTCTTT.

The chain is built from TRBV27 and TRBJ1-3; a weak D match, TRBD1 (6 bases). CDR1 and CDR2 (germline): MNHEY, SMNVEV (reference sequence). The CDR3 totals 16 residues. Trimming left V 7 bases short and J 3 bases short, with 19 bases between. CDR3 in DNA: TGTGCCAGCACCACCGGACAGCCAAGGGATGGAAACACCATATATTTT. Translated, it gives CASTTGQPRDGNTIYF.

The chain employs TRBV20-1 and TRBJ2-1; 9 positions match TRBD2. The trim removed 5 bases at V and 8 bases at J, leaving 22 bases unmatched. The CDR3 length is 18 residues. Germline-derived CDR1 and CDR2 are DFQATT and SNEGSKA (reference sequence). For the CDR3, the DNA is TGCAGTGCTCTGCCCTCGCGGACTAGCGCCGACTATTCGGATGAGCAGTTCTTC. This codes for CSALPSRTSADYSDEQFF.

There are a few counts of this clonotype. The V call is TRBV15, the J call TRBJ1-2; possible D gene TRBD1, 5 bases. The CDR3 sequence is 14 residues long. CDR1 is LNHNV, CDR2 YYDKDF, per germline (reference sequence). V was pared by 7 bases and J by 4 bases, with 16 bases between. CDR3 loop: CATTRTSTSYGYTF. DNA of the CDR3: TGTGCCACCACCAGGACAAGTACGTCCTATGGCTACACCTTC.

This clonotype was detected many times. This sequence joins TRBV4-2 and TRBJ2-6; D is unclear. This CDR3 is 13 amino acids long. The ends were cut back, 2 bases at V and 1 base at J, with 0 bases in the middle. The V gene's germline CDR1 is LGHNA and CDR2 YNFKEQ. This CDR3 is CASSQSGANVLTF. The CDR3 DNA follows: TGTGCCAGCAGCCAATCTGGGGCCAACGTCCTGACTTTC.